The 20 T cell receptor beta chains below were found in one sample sequenced in a study of CD8+ T cells in alopecia areata. Treatment specified: oral pan-JAK inhibitor, 5-10 mg twice daily. cDNA serving as the sequencing template came from extracted, reverse transcribed RNA. Produced via immunoSEQ multiplex PCR; TCRdb's table is partial and in-frame only. The sample has hundreds of thousands of clones, around three fifths seen once. This specimen was CD4+ T cells sorted from blood, taken around week 54, from a patient treated with tofacitinib. These TCRs come from a human donor with alopecia areata.

The chain couples TRBV7-2 to TRBJ2-5; a weak D match, TRBD1 (6 bases). V dropped 0 bases and J dropped 5 bases, with 10 bases sitting between them. The germline gives CDR1 SGHTA, CDR2 FQGNSA. The CDR3 covers 14 residues. The CDR3 sequence: CASSLAGTSETQYF. CDR3 in DNA: TGTGCCAGCAGCTTAGCCGGGACAAGCGAGACCCAGTACTTC.

The chain employs TRBV27 and TRBJ1-1; D is ambiguous. The CDR3 is 15 residues long. Trimming removed 6 bases at V and 2 bases at J, with 16 bases between. CDR1 and CDR2 from the germline V gene are MNHEY and SMNVEV (reference sequence). The CDR3 coding sequence is TGTGCCAGCAGCCCAAAGGCAGGCGGAAACACTGAAGCTTTCTTT. Translated: CASSPKAGGNTEAFF.

In the case of this clone: This sample also contains other DNA sequences that code for the same CDR3. The chain uses TRBV2 and TRBJ1-5; 9 bases are a match to TRBD1. Trimming took 4 bases from V and 6 from J; bases not matched to a gene: 7. The CDR3 extends over 15 amino acids. CDR1 is SNHLY and CDR2 is FYNNEI in the germline V gene. CDR3 bases: TGTGCCAGCAGTGGGGGACAGGGAGGCGGTCAGCCCCAGCATTTT. Amino acids: CASSGGQGGGQPQHF. Full variable domain (outside the CDR3, taken from reference TRBV2 and TRBJ1-5): EPEVTQTPSHQVTQMGQEVILRCVPISNHLYFYWYRQILGQKVEFLVSFYNNEISEKSEIFDDQFSVERPDGSNFTLKIRSTKLEDSAMYFCASSGGQGGGQPQHFGDGTRLSIL.

This clone was seen just once. This chain uses TRBV5-6 with TRBJ2-1; 10 positions agree with TRBD1. The germline CDR1 and CDR2 sequences are SGHDT and YYEEEE. Trimming took 2 bases from V and 3 from J; bases not matched to a gene: 5. This CDR3 is 16 amino acids long. CDR3 in amino acids: CASSFLDRGRYNEQFF. The CDR3 DNA reads as TGTGCCAGCAGCTTTCTCGACAGGGGGCGCTACAATGAGCAGTTCTTC.

This rearrangement joins TRBV2 to TRBJ1-6; TRBD1 aligns across 8 bases. Trimming removed 7 bases from V and 2 bases from J; junction bases left unmatched: 4. The CDR3 contains 15 residues. The germline CDR1 and CDR2 sequences are SNHLY and FYNNEI. The CDR3 DNA follows: TGTGCCAGCATTGGACAGGGCGCCTATAATTCACCCCTCCACTTT. It translates to CASIGQGAYNSPLHF.

The J gene is TRBJ1-1, the V gene TRBV9, with D tentatively TRBD1 (5 bases). Germline V gives CDR1 SGDLS, CDR2 YYNGEE. Trimming removed 0 bases at V and 2 bases at J, with 11 bases between. The CDR3 runs 15 residues. The CDR3 nucleotides are TGTGCCAGCAGCGTAGTCGCAGGGCCCAACACTGAAGCTTTCTTT. Amino acids: CASSVVAGPNTEAFF.

V and J are TRBV29-1 and TRBJ2-1; 8 bases are shared with TRBD2. In germline, CDR1 is SQVTM, CDR2 ANQGSEA. J lost 1 base, V lost 7 bases, and 12 bases had no gene match. The CDR3 contains 16 residues. CDR3 residues: CSATQTSGGSYNEQFF. The CDR3 DNA is TGCAGCGCCACCCAGACCAGCGGGGGTTCCTACAATGAGCAGTTCTTC.

The chain joins TRBV5-1 to TRBJ2-5, with 9 bases aligning to TRBD2. The CDR3 is made up of 15 amino acids. The J segment lost 0 bases and the V segment lost 7 bases, leaving 7 bases of the junction unmatched. The germline gives CDR1 SGHRS, CDR2 YFSETQ. DNA for the CDR3: TGCGCCAGCCTACCGGGACTAGCATACCAAGAGACCCAGTACTTC. Translation gives CASLPGLAYQETQYF. Full variable domain (outside the CDR3, taken from reference TRBV5-1 and TRBJ2-5): KAGVTQTPRYLIKTRGQQVTLSCSPISGHRSVSWYQQTPGQGLQFLFEYFSETQRNKGNFPGRFSGRQFSNSRSEMNVSTLELGDSALYLCASLPGLAYQETQYFGPGTRLLVL.

The chain carries TRBV6-5 and TRBJ1-5; a weak D match, TRBD1 (6 bases). Trimming pared 6 bases from V and 7 bases from J, leaving 16 bases between. The germline V gene encodes CDR1 MNHEY and CDR2 SVGAGI. The CDR3 is 14 residues long. DNA for the CDR3: TGTGCCAGCAGACCCTCCGGGGGCGGGCAGCCCCAGCATTTT. Translated, it gives CASRPSGGGQPQHF.

The chain carries TRBV30 and TRBJ2-5, with D perhaps matching TRBD2 (6 bases). CDR1 GTSNPN and CDR2 SVGIG come from the germline V gene (reference sequence). The CDR3 loop spans 14 amino acids. The V end lost 0 bases, the J end lost 5 bases, and 13 bases lay between the germline ends. The CDR3 region is CAWSVPGGAETQYF. CDR3 in DNA: TGTGCCTGGAGTGTCCCGGGCGGGGCGGAGACCCAGTACTTC.

In this sample, this clone turned up a few times. The rearrangement uses TRBV5-1 and TRBJ2-1; 7 nucleotides agree with TRBD2. Germline V gives CDR1 SGHRS, CDR2 YFSETQ. This CDR3 spans 15 amino acids. The junction had 14 bases not matched to a gene; V was cut back by 5 bases and J by 9 bases. The CDR3 is CASRPLAGEGSEQFF. Here the CDR3 DNA reads TGCGCCAGCAGACCCTTGGCGGGGGAAGGGAGTGAGCAGTTCTTC. Looking up the rest from reference TRBV5-1 and TRBJ2-1 gives the full variable domain: KAGVTQTPRYLIKTRGQQVTLSCSPISGHRSVSWYQQTPGQGLQFLFEYFSETQRNKGNFPGRFSGRQFSNSRSEMNVSTLELGDSALYLCASRPLAGEGSEQFFGPGTRLTVL.

The chain joins TRBV5-1 to TRBJ1-2; D uncertain. There are 14 residues in the CDR3. Germline CDR1 reads SGHRS; CDR2 reads YFSETQ. The ends were cut back, 0 bases at V and 3 bases at J, with 9 bases in the middle. The CDR3 DNA reads as TGCGCCAGCAGCTTGGTGGCCGGTCACTATGGCTACACCTTC. Its translation: CASSLVAGHYGYTF.

This chain connects TRBV5-6 to TRBJ2-1; 10 bases match TRBD2. CDR3 length: 16 residues. Trimming cost V 4 bases and J 8 bases; bases outside gene matches: 12. Germline-derived CDR1 and CDR2 are SGHDT and YYEEEE. The CDR3 reads CASSILSGGPVDEQFF. Here the CDR3 DNA reads TGTGCCAGCAGCATCCTTAGCGGGGGGCCGGTGGATGAGCAGTTCTTC.

This clone was seen a handful of times. The rearrangement links TRBV29-1 to TRBJ2-5; 9 bases fit TRBD1. Germline loops: CDR1 SQVTM, CDR2 ANQGSEA. The CDR3 is made up of 12 amino acids. V gave up 7 bases and J gave up 3 bases; unmatched junction bases: 3. CDR3 sequence: CSARTGEETQYF. The CDR3 DNA follows: TGCAGCGCCAGGACAGGGGAAGAGACCCAGTACTTC.

The gene calls are TRBV29-1 and TRBJ2-3; 12 positions match TRBD2. V trimming: 5 bases; J trimming: 2 bases; junction bases outside the gene matches: 8. CDR1 and CDR2 from the germline V gene are SQVTM and ANQGSEA. The CDR3 is 16 amino acids. The CDR3 protein is CSVSLASGGATDTQYF. Here the CDR3 DNA reads TGCAGCGTTTCCCTGGCTAGCGGGGGGGCCACAGATACGCAGTATTTT.

CDR3 nucleotides: TGTGCCAGCAGCTCAGGGGGCAATCAGCCCCAGCATTTT. Its protein is CASSSGGNQPQHF. The V and J genes are TRBV5-6 and TRBJ1-5, with D perhaps matching TRBD1 (6 bases). The CDR3 runs to 13 residues. Trimming shortened V by 3 bases and J by 2 bases, and 6 bases separated the two germline ends. Germline CDR1 reads SGHDT; CDR2 reads YYEEEE.

This chain links TRBV6-5 with TRBJ2-5; D is possibly TRBD1 or TRBD2 (5 bases each). The CDR3 sequence is 16 residues long. V lost 0 bases and J 2 bases, leaving 13 bases between the germline ends. CDR1 MNHEY and CDR2 SVGAGI come from the germline V gene. The CDR3 sequence: CASSYSTGPTQETQYF. CDR3 bases: TGTGCCAGCAGTTACTCAACGGGGCCTACTCAAGAGACCCAGTACTTC.

About this clone itself: This may stem from a read error, because a much larger clone lies one nucleotide away. The rearrangement uses TRBV7-6 and TRBJ2-5; D unclear. Trimming removed 2 bases at V and 2 bases at J, with 0 bases between. Germline V gene data show CDR1 as SGHVS and CDR2 as FNYEAQ. The CDR3 contains 11 residues. CDR3: CASSLQETQYF. The CDR3, as DNA: TGTGCCAGCAGCTTACAAGAGACCCAGTACTTC.

The J gene is TRBJ1-2, the V gene TRBV5-6, with 10 nucleotides matching TRBD1. The CDR3 totals 18 residues. The junction had 11 bases not matched to a gene; V was cut back by 3 bases and J by 0 bases. Per germline, CDR1 SGHDT and CDR2 YYEEEE. DNA for the CDR3: TGTGCCAGCAGCTGGGTGAAGGGACAGGGGACCGCTAACTATGGCTACACCTTC. Amino acid sequence: CASSWVKGQGTANYGYTF.

The rearrangement joins TRBV9 to TRBJ1-2, with 7 bases identical to TRBD1. CDR3 length: 13 residues. The V and J ends lost 3 bases and 6 bases, in that order; junction bases with no gene match: 5. Germline loops: CDR1 SGDLS, CDR2 YYNGEE. The CDR3: CASSATGADGYTF. The CDR3 bases are TGTGCCAGCAGCGCTACAGGGGCGGATGGCTACACCTTC.